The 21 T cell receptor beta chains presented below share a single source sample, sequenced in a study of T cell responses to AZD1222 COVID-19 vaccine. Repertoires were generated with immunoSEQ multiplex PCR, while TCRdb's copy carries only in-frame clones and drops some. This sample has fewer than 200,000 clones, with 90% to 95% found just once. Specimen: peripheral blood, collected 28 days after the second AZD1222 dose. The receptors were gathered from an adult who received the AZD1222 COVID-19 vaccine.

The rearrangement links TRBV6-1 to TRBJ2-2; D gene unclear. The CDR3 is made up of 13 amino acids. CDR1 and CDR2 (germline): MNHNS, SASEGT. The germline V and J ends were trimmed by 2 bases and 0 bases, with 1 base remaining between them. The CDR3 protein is CASSEPNTGELFF. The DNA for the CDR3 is TGTGCCAGCAGTGAACCGAACACCGGGGAGCTGTTTTTT.

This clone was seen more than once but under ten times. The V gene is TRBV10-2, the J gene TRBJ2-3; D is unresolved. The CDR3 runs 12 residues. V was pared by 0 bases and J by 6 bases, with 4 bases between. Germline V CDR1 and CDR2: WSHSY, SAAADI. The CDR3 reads CASSESPDTQYF. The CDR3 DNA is TGCGCCAGCAGTGAGTCCCCCGATACGCAGTATTTT.

The CDR3 here is CASRDVNSNQPQHF. In DNA, the CDR3 is TGTGCCAGCAGGGATGTAAATAGCAATCAGCCCCAGCATTTT. The chain links TRBV6-5 to TRBJ1-5; D is uncertain. V shed 6 bases and J shed 0 bases, with 9 bases lying between them. The germline CDR1 and CDR2 sequences are MNHEY and SVGAGI. This CDR3 comprises 14 residues.

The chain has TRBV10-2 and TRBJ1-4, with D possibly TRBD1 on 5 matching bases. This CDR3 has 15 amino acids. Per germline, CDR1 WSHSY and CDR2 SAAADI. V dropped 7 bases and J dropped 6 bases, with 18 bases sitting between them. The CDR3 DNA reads TGCGCCAGCATGGGGCGTACGGAGGAGCATGAAAAACTGTTTTTT. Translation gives CASMGRTEEHEKLFF.

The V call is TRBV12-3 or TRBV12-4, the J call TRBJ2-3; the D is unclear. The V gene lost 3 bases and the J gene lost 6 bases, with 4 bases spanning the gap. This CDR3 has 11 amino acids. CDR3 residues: CASSFGDTQYF. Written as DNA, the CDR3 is TGTGCCAGCAGTTTCGGCGATACGCAGTATTTT.

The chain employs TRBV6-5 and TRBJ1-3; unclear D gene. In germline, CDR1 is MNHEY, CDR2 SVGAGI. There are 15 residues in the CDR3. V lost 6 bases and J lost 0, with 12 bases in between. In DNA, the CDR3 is TGTGCCAGCAGGACCCCCGGGGTCTCTGGAAACACCATATATTTT. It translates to CASRTPGVSGNTIYF.

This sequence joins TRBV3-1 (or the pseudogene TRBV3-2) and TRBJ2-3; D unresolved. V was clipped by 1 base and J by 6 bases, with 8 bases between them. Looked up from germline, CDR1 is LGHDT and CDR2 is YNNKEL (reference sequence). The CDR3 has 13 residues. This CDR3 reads CASSQGYGDTQYF. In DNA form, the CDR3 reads TGTGCCAGCAGCCAAGGGTACGGTGATACGCAGTATTTT.

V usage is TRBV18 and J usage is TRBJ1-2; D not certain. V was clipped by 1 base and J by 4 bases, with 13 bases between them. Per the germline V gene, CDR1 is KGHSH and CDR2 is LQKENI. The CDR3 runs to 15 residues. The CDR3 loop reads CASSPRAGGGYGYTF. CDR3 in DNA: TGTGCCAGCTCACCACGGGCAGGAGGTGGCTATGGCTACACCTTC.

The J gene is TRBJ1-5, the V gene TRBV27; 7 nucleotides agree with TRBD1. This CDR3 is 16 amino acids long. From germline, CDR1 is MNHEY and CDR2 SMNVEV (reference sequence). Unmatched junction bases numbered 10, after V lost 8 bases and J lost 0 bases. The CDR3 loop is CASRDRNFNSNQPQHF. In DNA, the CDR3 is TGTGCCAGCCGGGACAGAAATTTTAATAGCAATCAGCCCCAGCATTTT.

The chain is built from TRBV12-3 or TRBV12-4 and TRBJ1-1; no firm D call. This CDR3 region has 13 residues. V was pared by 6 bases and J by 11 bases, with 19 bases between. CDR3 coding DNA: TGTGCCAGCAGCACAGCCGGCCTCCAACAGGCTTTCTTT. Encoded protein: CASSTAGLQQAFF.

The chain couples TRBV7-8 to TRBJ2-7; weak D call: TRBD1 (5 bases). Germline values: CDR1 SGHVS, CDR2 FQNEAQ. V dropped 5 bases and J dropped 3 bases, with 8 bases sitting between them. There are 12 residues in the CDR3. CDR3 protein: CASSIDSYEQYF. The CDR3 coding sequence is TGTGCCAGCAGCATTGACAGCTACGAGCAGTACTTC.

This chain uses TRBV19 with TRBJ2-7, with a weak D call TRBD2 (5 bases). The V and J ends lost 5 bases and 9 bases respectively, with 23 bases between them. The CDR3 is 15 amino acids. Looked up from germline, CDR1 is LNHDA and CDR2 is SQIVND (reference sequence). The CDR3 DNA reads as TGTGCCAGTAGTCAAATCCAGAGCGGAGCACGAGTGCAGTACTTC. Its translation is CASSQIQSGARVQYF.

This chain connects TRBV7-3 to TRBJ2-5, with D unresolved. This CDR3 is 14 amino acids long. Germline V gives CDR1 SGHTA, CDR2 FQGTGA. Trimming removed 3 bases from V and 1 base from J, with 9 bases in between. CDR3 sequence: CASSFSSTQETQYF. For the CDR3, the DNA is TGTGCCAGCAGCTTTTCCAGTACCCAAGAGACCCAGTACTTC. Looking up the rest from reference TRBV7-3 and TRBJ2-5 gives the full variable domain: GAGVSQTPSNKVTEKGKYVELRCDPISGHTALYWYRQSLGQGPEFLIYFQGTGAADDSGLPNDRFFAVRPEGSVSTLKIQRTERGDSAVYLCASSFSSTQETQYFGPGTRLLVL.

The CDR3 spells CAWSMVGNSPLHF. As DNA, the CDR3 is TGTGCCTGGAGTATGGTGGGTAATTCACCCCTCCACTTT. This chain joins TRBV30 and TRBJ1-6, with D unclear. The germline gives CDR1 GTSNPN, CDR2 SVGIG (reference sequence). The CDR3 has 13 amino acids. With 2 bases removed from V and 6 bases from J, the gap between germline ends came to 8 bases.

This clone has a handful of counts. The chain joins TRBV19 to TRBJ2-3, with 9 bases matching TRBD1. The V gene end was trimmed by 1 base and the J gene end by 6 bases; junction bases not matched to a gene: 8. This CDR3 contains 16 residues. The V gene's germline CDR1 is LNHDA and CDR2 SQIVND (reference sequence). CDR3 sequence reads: CASSIVVGQGSDTQYF. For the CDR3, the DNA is TGTGCCAGTAGTATAGTCGTGGGACAGGGATCGGATACGCAGTATTTT.

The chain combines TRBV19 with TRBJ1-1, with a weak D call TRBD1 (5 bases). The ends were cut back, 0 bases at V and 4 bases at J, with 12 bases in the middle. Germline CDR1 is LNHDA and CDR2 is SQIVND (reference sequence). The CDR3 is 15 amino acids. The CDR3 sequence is CASSIDRGLGTEAFF. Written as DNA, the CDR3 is TGTGCCAGTAGTATAGATAGGGGACTTGGCACTGAAGCTTTCTTT.

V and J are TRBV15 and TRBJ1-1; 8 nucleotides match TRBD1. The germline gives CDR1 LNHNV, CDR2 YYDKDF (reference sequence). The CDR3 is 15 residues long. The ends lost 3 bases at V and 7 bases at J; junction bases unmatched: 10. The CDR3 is CATSRGWTGRNEAFF. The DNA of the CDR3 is TGTGCCACCAGCAGGGGCTGGACAGGGCGAAATGAAGCTTTCTTT.

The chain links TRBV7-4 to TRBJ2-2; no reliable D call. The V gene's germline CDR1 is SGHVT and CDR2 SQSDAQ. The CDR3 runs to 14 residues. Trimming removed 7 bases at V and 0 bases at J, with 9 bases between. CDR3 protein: CASNLNSNTGELFF. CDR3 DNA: TGTGCCAGCAACCTCAACTCGAACACCGGGGAGCTGTTTTTT. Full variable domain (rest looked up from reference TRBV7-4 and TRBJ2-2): GAGVSQSPRYKVAKRGRDVALRCDSISGHVTLYWYRQTLGQGSEVLTYSQSDAQRDKSGRPSGRFSAERPERSVSTLKIQRTEQGDSAVYLCASNLNSNTGELFFGEGSRLTVL.

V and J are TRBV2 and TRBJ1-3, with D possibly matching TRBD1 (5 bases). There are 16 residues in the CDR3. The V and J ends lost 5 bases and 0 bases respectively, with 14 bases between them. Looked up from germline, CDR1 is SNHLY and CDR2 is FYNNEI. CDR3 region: CASSPGLPSSGNTIYF. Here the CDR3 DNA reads TGTGCCAGCAGTCCGGGACTTCCCAGCTCTGGAAACACCATATATTTT.

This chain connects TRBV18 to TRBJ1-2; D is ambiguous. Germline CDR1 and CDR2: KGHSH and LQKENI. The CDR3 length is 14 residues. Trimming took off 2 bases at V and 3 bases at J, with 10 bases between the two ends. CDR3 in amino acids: CASSPGVKDYGYTF. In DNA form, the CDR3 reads TGTGCCAGCTCACCAGGGGTGAAAGACTATGGCTACACCTTC. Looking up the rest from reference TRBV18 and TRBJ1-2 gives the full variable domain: NAGVMQNPRHLVRRRGQEARLRCSPMKGHSHVYWYRQLPEEGLKFMVYLQKENIIDESGMPKERFSAEFPKEGPSILRIQQVVRGDSAAYFCASSPGVKDYGYTFGSGTRLTVV.

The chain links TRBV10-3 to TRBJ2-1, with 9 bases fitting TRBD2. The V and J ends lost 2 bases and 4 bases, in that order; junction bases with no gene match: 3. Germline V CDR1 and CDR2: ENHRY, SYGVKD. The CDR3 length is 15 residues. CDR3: CAISEKTSGYNEQFF. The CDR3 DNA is TGTGCCATCAGTGAGAAGACTAGCGGATACAATGAGCAGTTCTTC.